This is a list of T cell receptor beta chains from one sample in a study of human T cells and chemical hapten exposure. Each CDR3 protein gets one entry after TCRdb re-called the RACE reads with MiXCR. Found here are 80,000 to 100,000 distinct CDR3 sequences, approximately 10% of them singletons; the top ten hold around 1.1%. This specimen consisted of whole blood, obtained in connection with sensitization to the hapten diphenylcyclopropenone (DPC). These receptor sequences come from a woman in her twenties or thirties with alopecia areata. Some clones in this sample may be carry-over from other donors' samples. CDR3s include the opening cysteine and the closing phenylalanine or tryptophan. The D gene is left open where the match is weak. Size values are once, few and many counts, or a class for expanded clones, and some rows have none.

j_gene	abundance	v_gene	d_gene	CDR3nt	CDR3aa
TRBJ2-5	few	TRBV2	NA	TGTGCCAGCACTCGGAACAACCAAGAGACCCAGTACTTC	CASTRNNQETQYF
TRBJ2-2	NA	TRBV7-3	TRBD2	TGTGCCAGCAGCTTAAGACTAGCGGCGAACACCGGGGAGCTGTTTTTT	CASSLRLAANTGELFF
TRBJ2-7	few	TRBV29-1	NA	TGCAGCGTGGCAAACCATAGCTCCTACGAGCAGTACTTC	CSVANHSSYEQYF
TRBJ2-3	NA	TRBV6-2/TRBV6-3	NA	TGTGCCAGCAAGCGGGCCGCCACAGATACGCAGTATTTT	CASKRAATDTQYF
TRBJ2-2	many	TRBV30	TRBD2	TGTGCCTGGGCGGGTCTAGCGGGGGGCCAGGGGGAGCTGTTTTTT	CAWAGLAGGQGELFF
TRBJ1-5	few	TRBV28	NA	TGTGCCAGCAGTTTATATGGGGGTAGCAATCAGCCCCAGCATTTT	CASSLYGGSNQPQHF
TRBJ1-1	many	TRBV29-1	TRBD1	TGCAGCGTTGGGGACAGTCTAAAAAACACTGAAGCTTTCTTT	CSVGDSLKNTEAFF
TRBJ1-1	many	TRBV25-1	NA	TGTGCCAGCAGTGCACAGACGAACACTGAAGCTTTCTTT	CASSAQTNTEAFF
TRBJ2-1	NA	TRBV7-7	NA	TGTGCCAGCAGCTTAGCGCATGGGAGCAATGAGCAGTTCTTC	CASSLAHGSNEQFF
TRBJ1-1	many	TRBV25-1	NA	TGTGCCAGCAGTGTCCTCACTGAAGCTTTCTTT	CASSVLTEAFF
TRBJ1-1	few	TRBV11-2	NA	TGTGCCAGCAGCTTATACCAGGACACTGAAGCTTTCTTT	CASSLYQDTEAFF
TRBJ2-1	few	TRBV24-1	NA	TGTGCCACCAGTGTAAGGGGGTCTCGAAGCTCCTACAATGAGCAGTTCTTC	CATSVRGSRSSYNEQFF
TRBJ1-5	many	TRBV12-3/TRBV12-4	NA	TGTGCCAGCAGTTTAATGGTGGATCAGCCCCAGCATTTT	CASSLMVDQPQHF
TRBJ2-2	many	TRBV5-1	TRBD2	TGCGCCAGCAGCTCGCTACCACTAGCGGGAGGATGGACCGGGGAGCTGTTTTTT	CASSSLPLAGGWTGELFF
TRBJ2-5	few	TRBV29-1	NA	TGCAGCGTTGACCTCCGGGAGACCCAGTACTTC	CSVDLRETQYF
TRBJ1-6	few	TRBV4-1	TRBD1	TGCGCCAGCAGCCAACGGGCGGGGACAGGGGGACGTTTAACCCTCCACTTT	CASSQRAGTGGRLTLHF
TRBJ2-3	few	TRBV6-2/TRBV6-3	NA	TGTGCCAGCAGTTACACTGGCGCACCCACAGATACGCAGTATTTT	CASSYTGAPTDTQYF
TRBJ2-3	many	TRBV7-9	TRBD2	TGTGCCAGCAGCTCCGACGGGGGGAACACAGATACGCAGTATTTT	CASSSDGGNTDTQYF
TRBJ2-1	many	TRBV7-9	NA	TGTGCCAGCCGCCGTGAGGCGGGAAATGAGCAGTTCTTC	CASRREAGNEQFF
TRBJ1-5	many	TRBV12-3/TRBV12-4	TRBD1	TGTGCCAGCAGTTTACGACAGGGGAATCAGCCCCAGCATTTT	CASSLRQGNQPQHF
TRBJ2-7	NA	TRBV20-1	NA	TGCAGTGGGACACAGGGCTACGAGCAGTACTTC	CSGTQGYEQYF
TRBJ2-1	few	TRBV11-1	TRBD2	TGTGCCAGCAGTTCCCGGAGAAGGACTAGCGGGGGCAATGAGCAGTTCTTC	CASSSRRRTSGGNEQFF
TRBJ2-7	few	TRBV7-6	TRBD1	TGTGCCAGCAGCCAGGGACAGAGGAGCTCCTACGAGCAGTACTTC	CASSQGQRSSYEQYF
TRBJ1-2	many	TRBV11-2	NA	TGTGCCAGCAGCTTAAGTGGCGGTGCGAACACCTTC	CASSLSGGANTF
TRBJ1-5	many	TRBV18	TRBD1	TGTGCCAGCTCACTACAGGGGATTAATCAGCCCCAGCATTTT	CASSLQGINQPQHF
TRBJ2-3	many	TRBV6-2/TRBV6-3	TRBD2	TGTGCCAGCAGTACGACCGGGACTAGCGGAACCAGCGGGGGCACAGATACGCAGTATTTT	CASSTTGTSGTSGGTDTQYF
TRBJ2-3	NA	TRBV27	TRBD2	TGTGCCACCCGGACTAGCGGGGCCACAGATACGCAGTATTTT	CATRTSGATDTQYF
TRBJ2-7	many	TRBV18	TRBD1	TGTGCCAGCTCACCTACCTGGACAGGGTCCTACGAGCAGTACTTC	CASSPTWTGSYEQYF
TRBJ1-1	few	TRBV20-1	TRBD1	TGCAGTGCTAGACAAGGACAGGATCCCACTGAAGCTTTCTTT	CSARQGQDPTEAFF
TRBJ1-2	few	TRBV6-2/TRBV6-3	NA	TGTGCCAGCAGTTATCCCATCGGACAGCCCACTAGAAGGGATGGCTACACCTTC	CASSYPIGQPTRRDGYTF
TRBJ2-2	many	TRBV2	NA	TGTGCCAGCAGTCCCCAGGGGAGCACCGGGGAGCTGTTTTTT	CASSPQGSTGELFF